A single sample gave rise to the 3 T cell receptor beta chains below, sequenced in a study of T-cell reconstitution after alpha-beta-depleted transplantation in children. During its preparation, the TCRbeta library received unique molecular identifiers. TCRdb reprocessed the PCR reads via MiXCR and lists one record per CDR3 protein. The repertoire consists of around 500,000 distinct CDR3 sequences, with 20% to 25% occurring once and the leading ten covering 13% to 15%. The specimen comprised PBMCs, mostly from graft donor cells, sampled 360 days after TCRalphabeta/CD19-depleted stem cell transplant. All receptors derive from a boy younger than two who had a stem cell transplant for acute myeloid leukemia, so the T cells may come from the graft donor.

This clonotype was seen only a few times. The CDR3 bases are TGTGCCAGCAGCCCCAAGCGGGGGGGCCAAGAGACCCAGTACTTC. Translating it yields CASSPKRGGQETQYF. The chain is built from TRBV6-1 and TRBJ2-5, with 10 bases that match TRBD2. CDR1 MNHNS and CDR2 SASEGT come from the germline V gene. V lost 6 bases and J lost 1; bases outside the gene matches: 5. The CDR3 covers 15 residues.

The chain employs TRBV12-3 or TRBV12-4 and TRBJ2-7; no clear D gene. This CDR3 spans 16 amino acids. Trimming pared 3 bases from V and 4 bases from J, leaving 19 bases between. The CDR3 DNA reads TGTGCCAGCAGTTTTCCTGGGCAGGTTTTGTTTTACGAGCAGTACTTC. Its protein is CASSFPGQVLFYEQYF.

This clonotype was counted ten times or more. CDR3 DNA: TGTGCCACCCCGAGTCAGGGGCCTTACAATGAGCAGTTCTTC. Translated, it gives CATPSQGPYNEQFF. The chain employs TRBV2 and TRBJ2-1, with a possible D match to TRBD1 (6 bases). CDR3 length equals 14 residues. Germline V gene data show CDR1 as SNHLY and CDR2 as FYNNEI. Deletions cut 10 bases from V and 4 bases from J, with 17 bases between. Variable domain in full (rest from reference TRBV2 and TRBJ2-1): EPEVTQTPSHQVTQMGQEVILRCVPISNHLYFYWYRQILGQKVEFLVSFYNNEISEKSEIFDDQFSVERPDGSNFTLKIRSTKLEDSAMYFCATPSQGPYNEQFFGPGTRLTVL.